The following is a TCR beta chain sequence with its context. These data originate in a study of T cells in Graves' hyperthyroidism and ophthalmopathy. Germline V lookup: CDR1 SEHNR, CDR2 FQNEAQ (reference sequence). The V end was cut by 3 bases, the J end by 9 bases, with 9 bases between. CDR3 length: 12 amino acids. Stable disease denoted Graves' hyperthyroidism without ophthalmopathy progression within 18 months. Patients were aged 18 to 65, had disease duration under 2 months, and had newly diagnosed hyperthyroidism. The investigators amplified TCR beta CDR3 regions from RNA transcripts. TCR CDR3 regions were first amplified by RT-PCR with HTBI primers. Using its own MiXCR run on the multiplex PCR reads, TCRdb lists one record per CDR3 protein. The data hold about 740,000 distinct CDR3 sequences, with less than 15% observed a single time.

Material: blood. V gene TRBV7-9 combines with J gene TRBJ2-1; D gene ambiguous. This TCR came from a woman aged 18 to 35 with Graves' hyperthyroidism. The DNA of the CDR3 is TGTGCCAGCAGCTTTTTTGTCGGTGAGCAGTTCTTC. It translates to CASSFFVGEQFF.